This entry is about one T cell receptor beta chain. V lost 7 bases and J lost 7; bases outside the gene matches: 6. CDR3 length: 12 amino acids. Germline V gene data show CDR1 as SNHLY and CDR2 as FYNNEI. These data belong to a study of blood T cell repertoires in COVID-19. Original analysis: Reference gene primer amplification gave nucleated cell count estimates. Here immunoSEQ multiplex PCR was the method, and the copy in TCRdb shows in-frame clones only, minus some. The V and J calls and clone size are taken from that table; D and trimming were inferred from the DNA. The table lists more than 60,000 clones, 88% of them singletons, with around a fifth in the top ten.

V gene TRBV2 combines with J gene TRBJ1-1; 7 bases line up with TRBD1. This receptor was taken from a woman in her 50s with active or convalescent COVID-19. Sequenced: peripheral blood. In nucleotides, the CDR3 is TGTGCCAGCATACGACAGGGCTATGAAGCTTTCTTT. Protein sequence: CASIRQGYEAFF.